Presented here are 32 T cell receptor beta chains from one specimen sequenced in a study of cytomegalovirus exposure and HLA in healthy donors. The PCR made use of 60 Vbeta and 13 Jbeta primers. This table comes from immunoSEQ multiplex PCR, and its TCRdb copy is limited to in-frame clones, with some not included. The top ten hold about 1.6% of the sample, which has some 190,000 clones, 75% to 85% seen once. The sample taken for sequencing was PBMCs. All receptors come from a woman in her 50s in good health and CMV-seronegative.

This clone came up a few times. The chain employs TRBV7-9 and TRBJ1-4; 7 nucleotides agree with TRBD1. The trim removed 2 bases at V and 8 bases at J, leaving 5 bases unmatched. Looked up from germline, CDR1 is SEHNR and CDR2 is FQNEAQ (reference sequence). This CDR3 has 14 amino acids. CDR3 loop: CASSLTGAGEKLFF. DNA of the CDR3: TGTGCCAGCAGCTTAACAGGGGCAGGAGAAAAACTGTTTTTT.

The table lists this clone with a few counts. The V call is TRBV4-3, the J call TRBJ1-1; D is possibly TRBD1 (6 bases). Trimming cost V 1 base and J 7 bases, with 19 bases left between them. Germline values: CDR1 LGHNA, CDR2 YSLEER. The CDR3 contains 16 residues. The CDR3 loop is CASSQGPGRRGGEAFF. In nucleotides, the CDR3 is TGCGCCAGCAGCCAAGGTCCTGGACGTCGAGGGGGTGAAGCTTTCTTT.

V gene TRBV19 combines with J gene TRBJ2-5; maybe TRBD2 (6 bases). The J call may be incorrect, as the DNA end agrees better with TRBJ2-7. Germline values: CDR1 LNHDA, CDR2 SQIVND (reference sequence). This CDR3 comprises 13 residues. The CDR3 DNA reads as TGTGCCAGTAGTATCCGGGGGAAGCACGAGCAGTACTTC. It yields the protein CASSIRGKHEQYF.

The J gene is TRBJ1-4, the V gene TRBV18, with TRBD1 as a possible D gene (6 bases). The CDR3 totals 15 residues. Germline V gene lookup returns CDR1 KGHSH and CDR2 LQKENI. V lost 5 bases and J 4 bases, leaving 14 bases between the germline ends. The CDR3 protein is CASSEGRTVNEKLFF. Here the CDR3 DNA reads TGTGCCAGCTCAGAAGGGCGGACAGTTAATGAAAAACTGTTTTTT.

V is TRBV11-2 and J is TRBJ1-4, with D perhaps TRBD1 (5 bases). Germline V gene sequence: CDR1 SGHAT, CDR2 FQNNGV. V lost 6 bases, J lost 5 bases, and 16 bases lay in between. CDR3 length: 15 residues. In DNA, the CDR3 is TGTGCCAGCAGGGCCTGGGGCAGGGTGAATGAAAAACTGTTTTTT. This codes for CASRAWGRVNEKLFF.

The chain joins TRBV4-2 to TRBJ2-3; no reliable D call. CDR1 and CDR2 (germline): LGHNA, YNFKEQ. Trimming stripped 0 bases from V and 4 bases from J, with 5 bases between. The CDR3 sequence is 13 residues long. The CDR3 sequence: CASSQEGADTQYF. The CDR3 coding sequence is TGTGCCAGCAGCCAAGAAGGAGCAGATACGCAGTATTTT.

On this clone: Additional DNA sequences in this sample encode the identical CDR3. The CDR3 protein is CASSLFRGRGSGANVLTF. DNA for the CDR3: TGTGCCAGCAGTTTATTTAGGGGGCGCGGGTCCGGGGCCAACGTCCTGACTTTC. The genes are TRBV27 and TRBJ2-6; 7 bases are a match to TRBD1. V was pared by 1 base and J by 4 bases, with 10 bases of the junction left unmatched. Germline-derived CDR1 and CDR2 are MNHEY and SMNVEV (reference sequence). The CDR3 sequence is 18 residues long.

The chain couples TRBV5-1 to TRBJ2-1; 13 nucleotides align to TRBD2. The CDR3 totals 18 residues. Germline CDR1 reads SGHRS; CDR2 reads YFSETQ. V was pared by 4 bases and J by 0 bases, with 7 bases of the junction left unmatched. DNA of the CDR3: TGCGCCAGCAGCGGGTTACTAGCGGGGGGGGGCTCCTACAATGAGCAGTTCTTC. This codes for CASSGLLAGGGSYNEQFF.

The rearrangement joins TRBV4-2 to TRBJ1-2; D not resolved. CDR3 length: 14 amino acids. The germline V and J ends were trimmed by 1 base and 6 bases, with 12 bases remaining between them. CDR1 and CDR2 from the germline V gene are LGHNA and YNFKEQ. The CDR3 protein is CASSQVGGIDGYTF. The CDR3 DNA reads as TGTGCCAGCAGCCAAGTCGGAGGGATCGATGGCTACACCTTC.

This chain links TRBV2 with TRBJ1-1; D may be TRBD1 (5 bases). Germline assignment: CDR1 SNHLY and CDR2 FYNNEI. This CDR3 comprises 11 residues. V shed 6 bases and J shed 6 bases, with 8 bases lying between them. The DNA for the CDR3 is TGTGCCAGCAGGGGGGGACCTGAAGCTTTCTTT. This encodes CASRGGPEAFF. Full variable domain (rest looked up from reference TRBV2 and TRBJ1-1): EPEVTQTPSHQVTQMGQEVILRCVPISNHLYFYWYRQILGQKVEFLVSFYNNEISEKSEIFDDQFSVERPDGSNFTLKIRSTKLEDSAMYFCASRGGPEAFFGQGTRLTVV.

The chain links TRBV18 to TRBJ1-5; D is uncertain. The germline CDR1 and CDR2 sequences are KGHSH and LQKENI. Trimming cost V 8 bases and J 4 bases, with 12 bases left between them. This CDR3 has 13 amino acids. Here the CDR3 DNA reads TGTGCCAGCCGGACCGGGGTGAATCAGCCCCAGCATTTT. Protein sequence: CASRTGVNQPQHF.

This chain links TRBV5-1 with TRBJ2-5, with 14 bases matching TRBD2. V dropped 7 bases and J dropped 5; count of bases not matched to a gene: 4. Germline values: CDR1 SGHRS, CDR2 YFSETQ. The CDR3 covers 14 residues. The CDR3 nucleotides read TGCGCCAGCGGTAGACTAGCGGGGGGGGAGACCCAGTACTTC. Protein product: CASGRLAGGETQYF.

The CDR3, as DNA: TGTGCCAGCAGTGAAGGGCCCAGGGGGCATGAGACCCAGTACTTC. Its translation: CASSEGPRGHETQYF. This sequence joins TRBV6-1 and TRBJ2-5; 8 nucleotides line up with TRBD1. Germline CDR1 and CDR2: MNHNS and SASEGT. After removal of 1 base from V and 5 bases from J, the junction contained 6 bases not matched to a gene. CDR3 length: 15 amino acids.

The CDR3 nucleotides are TGTGCCAGCAGTAGGGACAGGGCAGGACCCTACGAGCAGTACTTC. This codes for CASSRDRAGPYEQYF. The J gene is TRBJ2-7, the V gene TRBV6-5; the match to TRBD1 covers 9 bases. The CDR3 runs to 15 residues. The V gene's germline CDR1 is MNHEY and CDR2 SVGAGI. With V trimmed by 5 bases and J by 2 bases, 7 bases remained unmatched.

CDR3 residues: CASSVGPAGIETQYF. The DNA for the CDR3 is TGTGCCAGCAGCGTAGGGCCAGCGGGGATAGAGACCCAGTACTTC. The gene calls are TRBV9 and TRBJ2-5, with TRBD2 identical over 7 bases. Trimming cost V 0 bases and J 4 bases; bases outside gene matches: 6. The CDR3 is made up of 15 amino acids. The germline CDR1 and CDR2 sequences are SGDLS and YYNGEE.

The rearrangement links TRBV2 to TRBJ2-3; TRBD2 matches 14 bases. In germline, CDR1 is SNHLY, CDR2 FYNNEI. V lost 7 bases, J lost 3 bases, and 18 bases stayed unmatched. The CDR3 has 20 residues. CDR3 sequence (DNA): TGTGCCAGCAAAGGTTTCGGGGCGGGACTAGCGGGAGAGGGGACAGATACGCAGTATTTT. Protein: CASKGFGAGLAGEGTDTQYF.

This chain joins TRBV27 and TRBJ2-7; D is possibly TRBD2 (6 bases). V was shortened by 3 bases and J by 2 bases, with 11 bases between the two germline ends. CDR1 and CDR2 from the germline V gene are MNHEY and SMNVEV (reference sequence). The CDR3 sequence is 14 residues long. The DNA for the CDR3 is TGTGCCAGCAGTTTTAGCGGAGCCCCCTACGAGCAGTACTTC. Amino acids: CASSFSGAPYEQYF.

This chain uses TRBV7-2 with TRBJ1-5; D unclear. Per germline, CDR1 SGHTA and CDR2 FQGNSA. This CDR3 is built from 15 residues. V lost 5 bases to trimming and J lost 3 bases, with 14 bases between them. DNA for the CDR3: TGTGCCAGCAGCCCCGGAGGAGCCTTCAATCAGCCCCAGCATTTT. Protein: CASSPGGAFNQPQHF.

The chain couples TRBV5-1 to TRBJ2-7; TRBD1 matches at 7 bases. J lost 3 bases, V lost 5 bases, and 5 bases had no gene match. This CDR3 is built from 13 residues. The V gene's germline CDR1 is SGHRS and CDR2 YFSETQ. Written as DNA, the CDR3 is TGCGCCAGCAGGGGGACAGAATTCTACGAGCAGTACTTC. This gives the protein CASRGTEFYEQYF.

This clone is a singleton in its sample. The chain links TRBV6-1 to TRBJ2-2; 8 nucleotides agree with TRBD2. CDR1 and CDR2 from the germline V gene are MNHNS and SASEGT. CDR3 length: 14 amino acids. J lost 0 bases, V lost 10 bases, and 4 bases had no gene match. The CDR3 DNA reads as TGTGCCACCCCACTAGCGGCGAACACCGGGGAGCTGTTTTTT. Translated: CATPLAANTGELFF.

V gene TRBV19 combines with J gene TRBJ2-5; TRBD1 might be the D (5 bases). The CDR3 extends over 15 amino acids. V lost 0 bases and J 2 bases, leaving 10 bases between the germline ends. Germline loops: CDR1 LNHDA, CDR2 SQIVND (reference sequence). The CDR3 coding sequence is TGTGCCAGTAGTATAGATCCAGGGCGTCAAGAGACCCAGTACTTC. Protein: CASSIDPGRQETQYF.

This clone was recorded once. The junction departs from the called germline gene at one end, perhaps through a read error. The DNA of the CDR3 is TGCGCTAAATTTTCCCAGGCGCTCTCTGGAAACACCATATATTTT. It encodes CAKFSQALSGNTIYF. The chain has TRBV10-3 and TRBJ1-3; D ambiguous. Germline V gene lookup returns CDR1 ENHRY and CDR2 SYGVKD. The CDR3 extends over 15 amino acids.

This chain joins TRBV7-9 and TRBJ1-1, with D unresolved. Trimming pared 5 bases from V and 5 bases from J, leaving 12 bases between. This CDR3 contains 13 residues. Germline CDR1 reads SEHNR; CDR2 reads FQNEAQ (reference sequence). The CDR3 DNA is TGTGCCAGCAGCCTTCTGGAGGGTACTGAAGCTTTCTTT. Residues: CASSLLEGTEAFF.

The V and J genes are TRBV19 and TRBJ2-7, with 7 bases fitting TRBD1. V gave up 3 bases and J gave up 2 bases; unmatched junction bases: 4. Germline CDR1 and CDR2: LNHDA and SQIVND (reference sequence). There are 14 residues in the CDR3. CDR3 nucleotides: TGTGCCAGTAGTATTTCGACAGGGACCTACGAGCAGTACTTC. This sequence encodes CASSISTGTYEQYF.

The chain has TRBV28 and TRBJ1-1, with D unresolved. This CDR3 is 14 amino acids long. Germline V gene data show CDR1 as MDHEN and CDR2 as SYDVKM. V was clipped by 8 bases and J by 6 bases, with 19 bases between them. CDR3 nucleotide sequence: TGTGCCAGCTACAGTTTGGTGGGTTTGGCTGAAGCTTTCTTT. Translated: CASYSLVGLAEAFF. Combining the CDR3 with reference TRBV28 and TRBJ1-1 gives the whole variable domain DVKVTQSSRYLVKRTGEKVFLECVQDMDHENMFWYRQDPGLGLRLIYFSYDVKMKEKGDIPEGYSVSREKKERFSLILESASTNQTSMYLCASYSLVGLAEAFFGQGTRLTVV.

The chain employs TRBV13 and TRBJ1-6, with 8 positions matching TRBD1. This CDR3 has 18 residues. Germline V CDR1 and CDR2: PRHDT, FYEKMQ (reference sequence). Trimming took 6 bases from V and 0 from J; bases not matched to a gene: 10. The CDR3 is CASRPGQGPSSYNSPLHF. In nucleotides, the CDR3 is TGTGCCAGCAGGCCCGGACAGGGCCCGAGCTCCTATAATTCACCCCTCCACTTT.

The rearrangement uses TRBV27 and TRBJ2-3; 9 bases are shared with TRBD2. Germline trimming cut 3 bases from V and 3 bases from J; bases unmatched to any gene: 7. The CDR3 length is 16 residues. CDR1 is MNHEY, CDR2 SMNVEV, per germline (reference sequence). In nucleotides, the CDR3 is TGTGCCAGCAGTTTCCGGCTAGCGGGACGGACAGATACGCAGTATTTT. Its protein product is CASSFRLAGRTDTQYF.

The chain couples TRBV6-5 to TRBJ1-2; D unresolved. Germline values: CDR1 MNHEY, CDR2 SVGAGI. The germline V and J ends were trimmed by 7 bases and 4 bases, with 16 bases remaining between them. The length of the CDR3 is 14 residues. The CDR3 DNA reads TGTGCCAGCACCTCCAACATACGGAGCTATGGCTACACCTTC. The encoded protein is CASTSNIRSYGYTF.

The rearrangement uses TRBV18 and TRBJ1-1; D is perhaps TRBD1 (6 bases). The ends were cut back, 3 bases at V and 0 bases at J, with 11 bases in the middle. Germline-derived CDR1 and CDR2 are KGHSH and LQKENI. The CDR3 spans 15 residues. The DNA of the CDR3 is TGTGCCAGCTCACCCGATACAGGGATGAACACTGAAGCTTTCTTT. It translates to CASSPDTGMNTEAFF. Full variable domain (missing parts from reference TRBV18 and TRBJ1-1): NAGVMQNPRHLVRRRGQEARLRCSPMKGHSHVYWYRQLPEEGLKFMVYLQKENIIDESGMPKERFSAEFPKEGPSILRIQQVVRGDSAAYFCASSPDTGMNTEAFFGQGTRLTVV.

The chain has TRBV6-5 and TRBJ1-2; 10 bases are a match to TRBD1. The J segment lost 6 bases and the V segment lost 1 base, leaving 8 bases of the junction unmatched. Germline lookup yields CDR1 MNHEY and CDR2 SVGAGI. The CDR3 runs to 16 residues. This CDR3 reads CASSYFRDRGLNGYTF. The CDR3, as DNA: TGTGCCAGCAGTTACTTCCGGGACAGGGGTTTGAATGGCTACACCTTC.

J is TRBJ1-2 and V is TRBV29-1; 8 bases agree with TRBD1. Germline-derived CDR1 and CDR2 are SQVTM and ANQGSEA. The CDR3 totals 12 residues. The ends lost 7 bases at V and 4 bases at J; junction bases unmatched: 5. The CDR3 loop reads CSGTGTGYGYTF. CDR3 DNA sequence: TGCAGCGGGACAGGGACAGGCTATGGCTACACCTTC.

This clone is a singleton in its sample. The CDR3 nucleotides are TGCAGCGCTACCAGGGGTCGTCCGGGGACTGAAGCTTTCTTT. It encodes CSATRGRPGTEAFF. The chain carries TRBV29-1 and TRBJ1-1; TRBD1 is a possible D gene (6 bases). With 7 bases removed from V and 5 bases from J, the gap between germline ends came to 20 bases. CDR1 and CDR2 from the germline V gene are SQVTM and ANQGSEA. The CDR3 loop spans 14 amino acids.